Sequencing of this T cell receptor (beta chain) was carried out in a study of T cell responses to AZD1222 COVID-19 vaccine (dated by TCRdb to the early 2020s). Notes on the research overall: AZD1222 recipients given second doses at about 4 weeks or at about 12 weeks were pooled, since spike-specific TCR depth and breadth were not found to differ between the two schedules. A total of 230 or so trial participants underwent TCR sequencing, of whom some 210 received two doses of AZD1222 and about 26 received two doses of the MenACWY control vaccine. Trial participants were enrolled by age into subgroups of 18-55, 56-69 and 70-plus years, and around 150, 29 and 61 TCR-sequenced participants, respectively, were included in these subgroups. Here is what the overall study found, with its caveats: Most participants were white British and females outnumbered males, and the authors suggested that clonal diversity may have been underestimated. The 56-69-year group was small, and its depth increase did not reach significance, likely because of low power. Conclusions about previously exposed vaccinees were limited because only six or seven AZD1222 recipients were SARS-CoV-2 seropositive at baseline. Because no day 14 peak-response samples were available, repertoires were characterized only after the peak T cell response. The whole spike protein was spanned by vaccine-associated CD4 TCRs, and dominant responses were seen in regions 160-218 and 743-854. Reportedly, almost half of the unique spike-specific TCRs recognized epitopes lying outside the regions that are mutated in the B.1.351 and B.1.1.7 variants. Spike-specific TCR breadth and depth rose significantly after two AZD1222 doses compared with day 0 and with MenACWY recipients.

The CDR3 regions of human TCRbeta chains were analyzed by immunosequencing. From the authors' description of their analysis: TCRs in the repertoires were matched against a reference library of SARS-CoV-2-specific TCRs that had been generated with the MIRA antigen-specificity platform. Breadth was defined as the fraction of unique TCRs that were SARS-CoV-2-associated. Depth was defined as the fraction of total T cells that were SARS-CoV-2-associated. Using the MIRA data, every spike-specific TCR was mapped to the spike region that the TCR reacted to and assigned to either a CD4 or a CD8 class. Log10-transformed breadth and depth values were compared by one-way ANOVA with Sidak's multiple comparisons tests. The source is immuneACCESS, and TCRdb retained only in-frame sequences with V and J called. Part of the clones is not carried over; for the studies checked, unresolved V genes explain less than half of this, and the remainder is unexplained. The V and J calls and the clone size are those of that table, but D and trimming were determined from the DNA. A total of about 94,000 clones appear in this sample, roughly 88% of them only once. The ten top clones hold 13% of the sample.

The germline V gene (reference sequence) provides CDR1 MNHNY and CDR2 SVGAGI. The germline V and J ends show losses of 8 bases and 5 bases respectively, and no gene match explains 5 bases of the junction. The CDR3 runs 12 amino acids, cysteine and phenylalanine included. Of all the DNA, just the CDR3 is kept, 36 bases in frame from base 1. This clone was counted a single time. Its antigen is still unknown. The sample holds no much larger clone one base away, and base qualities are not on file. The time point label on this specimen signifies: baseline before first vaccination. Vaccinee samples were obtained from the UK trials COV001 and COV002, which included a single-blind randomized controlled phase 2/3 trial of AZD1222 (ChAdOx1 nCoV-19) in healthy adults. For TCRbeta chain sequencing, PBMC samples from trial participants were taken at day 0 and at day 28 after the second dose.

This receptor chain uses TRBV6-6 and TRBJ2-7, with TRBD1 matching 8 junction bases. This receptor was obtained from an adult in good health. This specimen was peripheral blood, taken on day 0 of AZD1222 vaccination. The encoded CDR3 is CASGQGPHEQYF. The DNA sequence is as follows: TGTGCCAGCGGACAGGGACCCCACGAGCAGTACTTC.